Below, 29 T cell receptor beta chains from the same sample are listed, as sequenced in a study of blood T cell repertoires in COVID-19. Method: immunoSEQ multiplex PCR; TCRdb's copy keeps in-frame clones and lacks some. The sample yields about 280,000 clones, roughly 90% seen once. Sequenced sample: PBMCs or T cells enriched from blood (not recorded which). The receptors were sampled from a woman aged 18-35 years with acute COVID-19.

The rearrangement links TRBV6-5 to TRBJ1-1; D perhaps matches TRBD1 (6 bases). CDR1 is MNHEY and CDR2 is SVGAGI in the germline V gene. The CDR3 has 12 amino acids. Trimming removed 0 bases from V and 7 bases from J, with 6 bases in between. CDR3 sequence: CASSYSTGEAFF. CDR3 nucleotide sequence: TGTGCCAGCAGTTACTCGACAGGTGAAGCTTTCTTT.

The CDR3 reads CASSPPLRDTEAFF. CDR3 sequence (DNA): TGTGCCAGCTCACCACCTCTCCGGGACACTGAAGCTTTCTTT. The J gene is TRBJ1-1, the V gene TRBV18; no firm D call. Germline V gene sequence: CDR1 KGHSH, CDR2 LQKENI. The CDR3 covers 14 residues. The V and J ends lost 0 bases and 3 bases respectively, with 8 bases between them.

V and J are TRBV27 and TRBJ2-2; D may be TRBD1 (5 bases). Trimming took off 6 bases at V and 7 bases at J, with 6 bases between the two ends. There are 11 residues in the CDR3. Germline V gives CDR1 MNHEY, CDR2 SMNVEV (reference sequence). The chain's CDR3 is CASSQGGELFF. DNA of the CDR3: TGTGCCAGCAGCCAGGGCGGGGAGCTGTTTTTT.

The table lists this clone with a count of one. The chain employs TRBV6-5 and TRBJ2-7, with TRBD2 matching over 7 bases. Germline CDR1 reads MNHEY; CDR2 reads SVGAGI. J lost 7 bases, V lost 2 bases, and 14 bases had no gene match. The CDR3 has 16 amino acids. The CDR3, as DNA: TGTGCCAGCAGTTACGAGGAGGGCGGGAGCTTCGGGGAGCAGTACTTC. As protein: CASSYEEGGSFGEQYF.

J is TRBJ2-7 and V is TRBV6-5; weak D call: TRBD1 (5 bases). Looked up from germline, CDR1 is MNHEY and CDR2 is SVGAGI. The CDR3 consists of 14 residues. V lost 6 bases and J lost 2, with 14 bases in between. DNA for the CDR3: TGTGCCAGCAGGATCTCGACAGCTCCCTACGAGCAGTACTTC. This gives the protein CASRISTAPYEQYF.

In the case of this clone: Other DNA sequences in this sample translate to the same CDR3. The V and J genes are TRBV24-1 and TRBJ2-1; TRBD2 matches 11 bases. The CDR3 spans 14 residues. V lost 4 bases, J lost 5 bases, and 0 bases stayed unmatched. Germline CDR1 KGHDR, CDR2 SFDVKD. CDR3 residues: CATSELAGDNEQFF. The DNA for the CDR3 is TGTGCCACCAGTGAACTAGCGGGGGACAATGAGCAGTTCTTC.

The chain joins TRBV11-2 to TRBJ2-1, with D hard to call. The CDR3 runs 12 residues. Per the germline V gene, CDR1 is SGHAT and CDR2 is FQNNGV. Trimming took off 5 bases at V and 8 bases at J, with 10 bases between the two ends. This CDR3 is CASSPLGHEQFF. For the CDR3, the DNA is TGTGCCAGCAGCCCCCTGGGCCATGAGCAGTTCTTC.

The V and J genes are TRBV4-1 and TRBJ2-3; the D is unclear. CDR1 is MGHRA, CDR2 YSYEKL, per germline. The length of the CDR3 is 15 residues. V was cut by 1 base and J by 2 bases, with 10 bases left in between. The CDR3 DNA follows: TGCGCCAGCAGCCAAGGCCAGATAAACACAGATACGCAGTATTTT. This encodes CASSQGQINTDTQYF.

This clone was found once. The chain recombines TRBV27 with TRBJ1-5; 7 bases match TRBD1. V dropped 6 bases and J dropped 0; count of bases not matched to a gene: 2. Germline lookup yields CDR1 MNHEY and CDR2 SMNVEV (reference sequence). This CDR3 contains 14 residues. This CDR3 is CASSRTGSNQPQHF. The CDR3 nucleotides read TGTGCCAGCAGCCGGACAGGTAGCAATCAGCCCCAGCATTTT.

The J gene is TRBJ2-2, the V gene TRBV7-6, with a possible D match to TRBD1 (5 bases). The CDR3 is 15 residues long. V lost 0 bases, J lost 3 bases, and 8 bases lay in between. Germline CDR1 reads SGHVS; CDR2 reads FNYEAQ. CDR3 DNA: TGTGCCAGCAGCTTAGCAGGGGTTGACACCGGGGAGCTGTTTTTT. It codes for CASSLAGVDTGELFF.

This clone came up a few times. CDR3 DNA: TGTGCCAGTAGTACCAGGGGGTTCAGTGGCTACACCTTC. It encodes CASSTRGFSGYTF. The J gene is TRBJ1-2, the V gene TRBV19, with 7 nucleotides matching TRBD1. There are 13 residues in the CDR3. The ends lost 4 bases at V and 7 bases at J; junction bases unmatched: 6. Per germline, CDR1 LNHDA and CDR2 SQIVND (reference sequence).

The V gene is TRBV2, the J gene TRBJ2-2; no reliable D call. The CDR3 length is 12 residues. Germline V gives CDR1 SNHLY, CDR2 FYNNEI. V lost 6 bases, J lost 8 bases, and 10 bases lay in between. CDR3 nucleotide sequence: TGTGCCAGCAGCCCTTCTCGGGGGGAGCTGTTTTTT. It yields the protein CASSPSRGELFF.

The chain joins TRBV29-1 to TRBJ2-7; TRBD1 might be the D (6 bases). CDR1 and CDR2 (germline): SQVTM, ANQGSEA. V lost 7 bases and J 0 bases, leaving 13 bases between the germline ends. The CDR3 consists of 13 residues. The DNA of the CDR3 is TGCAGCGCCCAGGGGCATTACTCCTACGAGCAGTACTTC. This translates into CSAQGHYSYEQYF.

V usage is TRBV18 and J usage is TRBJ1-5; TRBD1 matches at 7 bases. Looked up from germline, CDR1 is KGHSH and CDR2 is LQKENI. J gave up 3 bases and V 4 bases, and 6 bases lay outside the gene matches. This CDR3 has 15 residues. The CDR3 spells CASSQTGTDNQPQHF. The CDR3 DNA reads TGTGCCAGCTCACAGACTGGGACAGACAATCAGCCCCAGCATTTT.

The rearrangement links TRBV19 to TRBJ2-7; 10 nucleotides align to TRBD1. Germline V lookup: CDR1 LNHDA, CDR2 SQIVND (reference sequence). The CDR3 runs to 15 residues. V was clipped by 5 bases and J by 3 bases; unmatched bases: 7. The CDR3 DNA reads TGTGCCAGTAGTTCCCCGGACAGGGGGATCTACGAGCAGTACTTC. Its translation: CASSSPDRGIYEQYF.

A single count supports this clone. The V call is TRBV2, the J call TRBJ1-5; weak D call: TRBD1 (6 bases). V lost 1 base to trimming and J lost 3 bases, with 10 bases between them. The CDR3 runs to 15 residues. Germline V gene sequence: CDR1 SNHLY, CDR2 FYNNEI. The CDR3 spells CASSEGQGLNQPQHF. The CDR3 DNA reads as TGTGCCAGCAGTGAAGGCCAGGGGCTCAATCAGCCCCAGCATTTT.

The chain carries TRBV19 and TRBJ2-2, with a tentative D call TRBD1 (6 bases). Germline CDR1 and CDR2: LNHDA and SQIVND (reference sequence). The ends were cut back, 3 bases at V and 8 bases at J, with 7 bases in the middle. The CDR3 totals 12 residues. CDR3 bases: TGTGCCAGTAGTATCAGGGGAGGGGAGCTGTTTTTT. As protein: CASSIRGGELFF.

The chain recombines TRBV19 with TRBJ2-1; 7 nucleotides align to TRBD2. CDR1 and CDR2 from the germline V gene are LNHDA and SQIVND (reference sequence). The CDR3 covers 14 residues. V gave up 2 bases and J gave up 3 bases; unmatched junction bases: 1. The DNA of the CDR3 is TGTGCCAGTAGTATACCTAGCGGCTACAATGAGCAGTTCTTC. It codes for CASSIPSGYNEQFF.

This chain joins TRBV30 and TRBJ2-7, with D hard to call. V was cut by 0 bases and J by 0 bases, with 6 bases left in between. CDR1 is GTSNPN, CDR2 SVGIG, per germline (reference sequence). The CDR3 is 13 amino acids. The CDR3 reads CAWSVRASYEQYF. The CDR3 DNA is TGTGCCTGGAGTGTACGCGCCTCCTACGAGCAGTACTTC.

The genes are TRBV6-5 and TRBJ1-6, with D possibly being TRBD1 (6 bases). Germline V lookup: CDR1 MNHEY, CDR2 SVGAGI. The ends were cut back, 0 bases at V and 9 bases at J, with 9 bases in the middle. There are 14 residues in the CDR3. The CDR3 DNA is TGTGCCAGCAGTTACTCTGACAGGCCTTCACCCCTCCACTTT. Translating it yields CASSYSDRPSPLHF.

This chain joins TRBV18 and TRBJ2-2; TRBD1 might be the D (6 bases). Germline V CDR1 and CDR2: KGHSH, LQKENI. Trimming shortened V by 2 bases and J by 7 bases, and 11 bases separated the two germline ends. The CDR3 is made up of 14 amino acids. CDR3 residues: CASSPLGALGELFF. The CDR3 coding sequence is TGTGCCAGCTCACCATTGGGGGCTCTCGGGGAGCTGTTTTTT.

The rearrangement links TRBV28 to TRBJ1-2; no clear D. The V end was cut by 2 bases, the J end by 4 bases, with 11 bases between. This CDR3 is built from 14 residues. Germline CDR1 is MDHEN and CDR2 is SYDVKM. The chain's CDR3 is CASSLAGPAYGYTF. CDR3 nucleotide sequence: TGTGCCAGCAGTTTAGCAGGTCCCGCCTATGGCTACACCTTC.

V is TRBV19 and J is TRBJ2-7, with a weak D call TRBD2 (6 bases). This CDR3 has 17 amino acids. In germline, CDR1 is LNHDA, CDR2 SQIVND (reference sequence). The germline V and J ends were trimmed by 5 bases and 0 bases, with 20 bases remaining between them. The CDR3 DNA reads as TGTGCCAGTAGTCCACGTACCGGGACTTCGAGCTCCTACGAGCAGTACTTC. Its translation: CASSPRTGTSSSYEQYF.

V and J are TRBV7-9 and TRBJ2-7; D possibly corresponds to TRBD1 (5 bases). V lost 4 bases, J lost 0 bases, and 10 bases lay in between. The CDR3 covers 14 residues. Germline CDR1 reads SEHNR; CDR2 reads FQNEAQ (reference sequence). CDR3 region: CASSWQGSSYEQYF. The CDR3, as DNA: TGTGCCAGCAGCTGGCAGGGAAGCTCCTACGAGCAGTACTTC.

The J gene is TRBJ1-4, the V gene TRBV5-6, with no clear D. From germline, CDR1 is SGHDT and CDR2 YYEEEE. The ends were cut back, 0 bases at V and 5 bases at J, with 5 bases in the middle. The CDR3 runs to 13 residues. The chain's CDR3 is CASSLAENEKLFF. CDR3 nucleotides: TGTGCCAGCAGCTTGGCGGAGAATGAAAAACTGTTTTTT.

The chain employs TRBV3-1 (or the pseudogene TRBV3-2) and TRBJ1-6; no clear D gene. V lost 4 bases to trimming and J lost 9 bases, with 10 bases between them. The germline V gene has CDR1 LGHDT and CDR2 YNNKEL (reference sequence). The CDR3 is 13 residues long. The CDR3 DNA reads as TGTGCCAGCAGCCGCATCGAGTTTTCACCCCTCCACTTT. The encoded protein is CASSRIEFSPLHF.

The V gene is TRBV9, the J gene TRBJ1-5; TRBD1 agrees at 9 bases. In germline, CDR1 is SGDLS, CDR2 YYNGEE. The CDR3 contains 15 residues. The trim removed 3 bases at V and 2 bases at J, leaving 3 bases unmatched. The CDR3 loop is CASSAGQGGNQPQHF. CDR3 DNA sequence: TGTGCCAGCAGCGCGGGACAGGGCGGCAATCAGCCCCAGCATTTT.

This clone was picked up one time. V gene TRBV7-9 combines with J gene TRBJ2-7; D perhaps matches TRBD1 (5 bases). V was shortened by 10 bases and J by 1 base, with 29 bases between the two germline ends. The length of the CDR3 is 18 residues. Germline CDR1 and CDR2: SEHNR and FQNEAQ (reference sequence). The CDR3 DNA is TGTGCCACCCTCAGGGCTACGAGTTCTGGGGCCCAATCCTACGAGCAGTACTTC. Translated, it gives CATLRATSSGAQSYEQYF.

This clone occurred a few times. The junction departs from germline at one end; a sequencing error may be responsible. The chain carries TRBV7-7 and TRBJ2-7; 8 bases align to TRBD2. Germline CDR1 is SSHAT and CDR2 is FNYEAQ (reference sequence). There are 16 residues in the CDR3. The CDR3 nucleotides are TGTGCTAGCAGCTTAGCGAGTAGCGGGATCCACTACGAGCAGTACTTC. Its protein product is CASSLASSGIHYEQYF.